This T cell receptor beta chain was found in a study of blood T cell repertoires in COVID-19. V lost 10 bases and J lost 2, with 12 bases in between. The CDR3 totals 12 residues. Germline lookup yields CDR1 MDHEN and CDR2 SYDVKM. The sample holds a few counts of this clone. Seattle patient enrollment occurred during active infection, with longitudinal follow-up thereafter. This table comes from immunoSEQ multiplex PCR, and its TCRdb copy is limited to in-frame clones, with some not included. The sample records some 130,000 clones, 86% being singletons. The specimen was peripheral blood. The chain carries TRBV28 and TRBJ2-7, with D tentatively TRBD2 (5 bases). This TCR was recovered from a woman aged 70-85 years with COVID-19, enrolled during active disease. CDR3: CATYRGPYEQYF. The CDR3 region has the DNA TGTGCCACTTACCGAGGGCCCTACGAGCAGTACTTC.